The TCR beta chain under discussion was sequenced for a study of blood T cells in healthy people across ages. This clonotype was recorded only once. Its antigen is as yet unknown. Study-wide results and caveats: Per million T cells, TCR beta diversity dropped about linearly as age rose.

Through a sample-barcoded 5' primer and a J-beta primer mix, a second PCR was run for about 6 to 11 cycles. TCRdb re-derived calls from the 5' RACE reads in MiXCR, one entry per CDR3 protein. The table includes hundreds of thousands of distinct CDR3 sequences, about 56% detected once. The CDR3 spans 13 residues. Trimming cost V 4 bases and J 9 bases, with 13 bases left between them. In germline, CDR1 is MNHNS, CDR2 SASEGT. The chain has TRBV6-1 and TRBJ2-1; D not resolved. The sequencing input was blood. This TCR was recovered from a middle-aged man in good health. The CDR3 DNA reads TGTGCCAGCAGTGGAGCACGAGTGCCTGAGCAGTTCTTC. This codes for CASSGARVPEQFF.